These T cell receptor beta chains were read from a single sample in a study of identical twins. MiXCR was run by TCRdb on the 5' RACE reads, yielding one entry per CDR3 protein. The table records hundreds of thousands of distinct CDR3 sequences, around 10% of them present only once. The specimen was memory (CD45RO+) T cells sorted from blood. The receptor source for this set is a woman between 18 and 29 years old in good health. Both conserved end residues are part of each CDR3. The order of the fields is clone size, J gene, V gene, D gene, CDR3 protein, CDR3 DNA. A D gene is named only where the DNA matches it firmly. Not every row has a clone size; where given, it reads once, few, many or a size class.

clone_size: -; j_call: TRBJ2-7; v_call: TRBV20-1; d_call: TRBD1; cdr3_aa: CSASLPGGPYEQYF; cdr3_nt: TGCAGTGCTAGTCTCCCAGGGGGTCCGTACGAGCAGTACTTC
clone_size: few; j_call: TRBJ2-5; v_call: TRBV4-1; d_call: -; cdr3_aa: CASSQIGETQYF; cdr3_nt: TGCGCCAGCAGCCAAATTGGGGAGACCCAGTACTTC
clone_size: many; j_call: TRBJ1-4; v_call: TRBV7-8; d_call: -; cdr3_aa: CASSLAAGSEEKLFF; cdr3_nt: TGTGCCAGCAGCTTGGCCGCGGGTTCGGAAGAAAAACTGTTTTTT
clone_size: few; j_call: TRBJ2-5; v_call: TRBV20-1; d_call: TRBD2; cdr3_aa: CSARRQAGLQETQYF; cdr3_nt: TGCAGTGCTAGGCGGCAAGCGGGGCTCCAAGAGACCCAGTACTTC
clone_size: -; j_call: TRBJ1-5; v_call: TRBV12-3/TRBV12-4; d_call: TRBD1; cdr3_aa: CASSIGQGGNQPQHF; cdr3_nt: TGTGCCAGCAGCATCGGACAGGGTGGCAATCAGCCCCAGCATTTT
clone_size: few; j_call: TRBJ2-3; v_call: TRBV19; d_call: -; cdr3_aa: CASSTQAVRADTQYF; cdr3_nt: TGTGCCAGTAGTACCCAAGCGGTAAGGGCAGATACGCAGTATTTT
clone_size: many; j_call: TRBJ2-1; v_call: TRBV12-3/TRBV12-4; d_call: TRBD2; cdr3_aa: CASSWALREFYNEQFF; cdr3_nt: TGTGCCAGCAGTTGGGCTTTGCGGGAGTTTTACAATGAGCAGTTCTTC
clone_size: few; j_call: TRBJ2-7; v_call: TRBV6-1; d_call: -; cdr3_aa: CACGPGMVYEQYF; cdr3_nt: TGTGCCTGCGGTCCGGGAATGGTCTACGAGCAGTACTTC
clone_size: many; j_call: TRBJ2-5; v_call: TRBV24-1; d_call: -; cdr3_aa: CATSDRTLGGTQYF; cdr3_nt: TGTGCCACCAGTGACCGGACCCTTGGAGGGACCCAGTACTTC
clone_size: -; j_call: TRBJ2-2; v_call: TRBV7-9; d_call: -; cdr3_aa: CASSPLWDPSNTGELFF; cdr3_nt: TGTGCCAGCAGCCCTCTCTGGGATCCTTCGAACACCGGGGAGCTGTTTTTT
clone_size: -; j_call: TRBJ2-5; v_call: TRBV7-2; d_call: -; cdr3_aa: CASSFDFGEETQYF; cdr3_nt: TGTGCCAGCAGCTTCGACTTCGGGGAAGAGACCCAGTACTTC
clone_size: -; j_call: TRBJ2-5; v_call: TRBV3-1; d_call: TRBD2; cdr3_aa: CASTPTSGYQETQYF; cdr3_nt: TGTGCCAGCACCCCAACTAGCGGGTACCAAGAGACCCAGTACTTC
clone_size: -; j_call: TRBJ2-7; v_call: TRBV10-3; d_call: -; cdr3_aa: CAIGSGLERNEQYF; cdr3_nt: TGTGCCATCGGGTCCGGGCTCGAGAGAAACGAGCAGTACTTC
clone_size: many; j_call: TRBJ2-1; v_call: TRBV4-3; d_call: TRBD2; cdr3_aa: CASSQEGRGEQFF; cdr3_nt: TGCGCCAGCAGCCAAGAAGGGCGGGGGGAGCAGTTCTTC
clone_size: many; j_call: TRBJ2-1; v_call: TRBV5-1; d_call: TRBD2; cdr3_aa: CASRPTSGAYNEQFF; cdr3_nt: TGCGCCAGCAGACCTACTAGCGGGGCATACAATGAGCAGTTCTTC
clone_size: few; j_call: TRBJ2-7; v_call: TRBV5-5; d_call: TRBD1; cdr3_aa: CASSLETGSMYEQYF; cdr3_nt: TGTGCCAGCAGCTTGGAGACAGGGAGTATGTACGAGCAGTACTTC
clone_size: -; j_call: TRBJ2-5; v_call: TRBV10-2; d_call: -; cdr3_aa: CASNRPQETQYF; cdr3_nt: TGCGCCAGCAACAGGCCCCAAGAGACCCAGTACTTC
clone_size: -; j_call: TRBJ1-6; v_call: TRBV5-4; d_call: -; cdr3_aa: CASSPRVEGTSPLHF; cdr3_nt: TGTGCCAGCAGCCCCCGGGTTGAGGGAACCTCACCCCTCCACTTT
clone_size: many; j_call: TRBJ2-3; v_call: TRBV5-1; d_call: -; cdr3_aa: CASSVQGVTDTQYF; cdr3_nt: TGCGCCAGCAGCGTTCAGGGTGTCACAGATACGCAGTATTTT
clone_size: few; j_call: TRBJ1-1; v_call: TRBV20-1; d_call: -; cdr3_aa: CSANGRYTEAFF; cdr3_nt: TGCAGTGCTAACGGCAGATACACTGAAGCTTTCTTT
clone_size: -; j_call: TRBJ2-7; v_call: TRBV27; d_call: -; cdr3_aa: CASSSQVTYEQYF; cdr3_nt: TGTGCCAGCAGTTCACAGGTTACCTACGAGCAGTACTTC
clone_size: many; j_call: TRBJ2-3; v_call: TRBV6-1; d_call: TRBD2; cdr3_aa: CASWSSGSRTDTQYF; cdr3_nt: TGTGCCAGCTGGTCTAGCGGGAGCCGCACAGATACGCAGTATTTT
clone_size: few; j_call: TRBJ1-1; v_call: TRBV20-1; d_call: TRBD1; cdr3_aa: CSAREGSGGTEAFF; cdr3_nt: TGCAGTGCTAGAGAGGGGTCAGGGGGGACTGAAGCTTTCTTT
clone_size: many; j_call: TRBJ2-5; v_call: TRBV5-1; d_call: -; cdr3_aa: CASSLNGYQETQYF; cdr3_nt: TGCGCCAGCAGCTTGAACGGATACCAAGAGACCCAGTACTTC
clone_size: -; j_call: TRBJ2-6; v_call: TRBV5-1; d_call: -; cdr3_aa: CASSAGNSGANVLTF; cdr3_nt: TGCGCCAGCAGCGCAGGGAACTCTGGGGCCAACGTCCTGACTTTC
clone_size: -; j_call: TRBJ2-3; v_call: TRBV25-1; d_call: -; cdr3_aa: CASTRTSDTQYF; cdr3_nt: TGTGCCAGCACTCGAACTAGCGATACGCAGTATTTT
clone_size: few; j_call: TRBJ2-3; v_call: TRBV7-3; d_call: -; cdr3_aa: CASGSRDTQYF; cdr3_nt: TGTGCCAGCGGGTCAAGGGATACGCAGTATTTT
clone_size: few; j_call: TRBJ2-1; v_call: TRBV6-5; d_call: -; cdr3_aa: CASSYSVPGSTYNEQFF; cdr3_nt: TGTGCCAGCAGTTACTCGGTCCCGGGGTCAACCTACAATGAGCAGTTCTTC
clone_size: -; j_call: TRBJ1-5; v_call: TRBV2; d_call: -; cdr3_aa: CAIRQVRNQPQHF; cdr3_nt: TGTGCCATCCGTCAGGTCCGCAATCAGCCCCAGCATTTT
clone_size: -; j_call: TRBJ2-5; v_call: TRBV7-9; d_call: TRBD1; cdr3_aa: CASSPSALGQEKETQYF; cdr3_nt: TGTGCCAGCAGCCCGTCAGCCCTTGGACAGGAGAAAGAGACCCAGTACTTC
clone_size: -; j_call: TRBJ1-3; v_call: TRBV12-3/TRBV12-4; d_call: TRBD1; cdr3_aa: CASSKQGSGNTIYF; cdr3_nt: TGTGCCAGCAGCAAACAGGGGTCTGGAAACACCATATATTTT
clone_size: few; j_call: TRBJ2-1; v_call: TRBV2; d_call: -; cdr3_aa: CASSEWTLPYNEQFF; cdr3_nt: TGTGCCAGCAGTGAGTGGACCCTTCCCTACAATGAGCAGTTCTTC
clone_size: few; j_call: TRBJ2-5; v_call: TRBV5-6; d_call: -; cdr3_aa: CASSPYGAETQYF; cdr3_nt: TGTGCCAGCAGCCCTTATGGCGCAGAGACCCAGTACTTC
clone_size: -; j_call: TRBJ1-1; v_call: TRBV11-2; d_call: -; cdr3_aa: CASSLEEGGTEAFF; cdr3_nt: TGTGCCAGCAGCTTAGAGGAGGGCGGCACTGAAGCTTTCTTT
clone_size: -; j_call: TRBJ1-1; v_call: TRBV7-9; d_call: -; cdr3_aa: CASIHYLRDDNTEAFF; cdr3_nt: TGTGCCAGCATCCACTATCTCCGGGACGACAACACTGAAGCTTTCTTT
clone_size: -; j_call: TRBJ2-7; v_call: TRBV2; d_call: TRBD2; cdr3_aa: CASGTSYYEQYF; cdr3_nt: TGTGCCAGCGGGACTAGCTACTACGAGCAGTACTTC
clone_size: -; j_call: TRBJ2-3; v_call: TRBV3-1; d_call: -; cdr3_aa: CASSHRAGPTDTQYF; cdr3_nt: TGTGCCAGCAGCCATCGGGCGGGTCCCACAGATACGCAGTATTTT
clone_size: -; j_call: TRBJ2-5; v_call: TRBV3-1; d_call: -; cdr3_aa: CASSQGIGRDQETQYF; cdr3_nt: TGTGCCAGCAGCCAAGGAATTGGGCGGGACCAAGAGACCCAGTACTTC
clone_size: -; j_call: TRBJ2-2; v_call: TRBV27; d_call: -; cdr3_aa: CASSHRPKTNANTGELFF; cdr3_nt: TGTGCCAGCAGCCACCGGCCTAAGACTAACGCGAACACCGGGGAGCTGTTTTTT
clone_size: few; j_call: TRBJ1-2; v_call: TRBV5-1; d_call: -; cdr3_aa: CASSFPGFGYTF; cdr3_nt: TGCGCCAGCAGCTTTCCGGGTTTTGGCTACACCTTC
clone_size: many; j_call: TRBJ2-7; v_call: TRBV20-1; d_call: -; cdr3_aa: CSATDTDSYEQYF; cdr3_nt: TGCAGTGCTACGGACACTGATTCCTACGAGCAGTACTTC
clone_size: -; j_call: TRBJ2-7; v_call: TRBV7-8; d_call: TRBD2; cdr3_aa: CASSNQVGSGRRSEQYF; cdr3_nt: TGTGCCAGCAGCAACCAAGTAGGTAGCGGGAGAAGGAGCGAGCAGTACTTC
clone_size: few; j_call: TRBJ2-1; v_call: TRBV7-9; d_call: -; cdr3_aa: CASSDPVRGPGEQFF; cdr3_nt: TGTGCCAGCAGCGACCCAGTCCGGGGCCCCGGAGAGCAGTTCTTC
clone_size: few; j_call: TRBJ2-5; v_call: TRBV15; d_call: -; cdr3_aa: CATSRAETQYF; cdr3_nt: TGTGCCACCAGCAGAGCGGAGACCCAGTACTTC
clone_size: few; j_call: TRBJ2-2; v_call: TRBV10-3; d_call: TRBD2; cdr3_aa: CAIRYGTSGTGELFF; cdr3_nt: TGTGCCATCAGATACGGGACTAGCGGCACCGGGGAGCTGTTTTTT
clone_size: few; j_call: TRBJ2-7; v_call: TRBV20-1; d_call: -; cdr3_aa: CSAPRGNYEQYF; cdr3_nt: TGCAGTGCTCCCCGGGGTAACTACGAGCAGTACTTC
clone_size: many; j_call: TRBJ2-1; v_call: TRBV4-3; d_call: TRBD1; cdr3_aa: CASSQVTGQGNNEQFF; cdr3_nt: TGCGCCAGCAGCCAAGTTACGGGACAGGGGAACAATGAGCAGTTCTTC
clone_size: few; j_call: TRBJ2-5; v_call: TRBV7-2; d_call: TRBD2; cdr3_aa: CASSFILAGETQYF; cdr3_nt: TGTGCCAGCAGCTTTATCCTAGCGGGGGAGACCCAGTACTTC
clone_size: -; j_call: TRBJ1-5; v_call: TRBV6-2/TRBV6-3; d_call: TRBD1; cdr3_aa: CASSYPPGQQNQPQHF; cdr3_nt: TGTGCCAGCAGTTACCCTCCGGGACAGCAGAATCAGCCCCAGCATTTT
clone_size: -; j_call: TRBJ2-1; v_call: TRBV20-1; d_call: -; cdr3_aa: CSAKVGRGRNEQFF; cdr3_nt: TGCAGTGCTAAAGTCGGGAGAGGGAGGAATGAGCAGTTCTTC
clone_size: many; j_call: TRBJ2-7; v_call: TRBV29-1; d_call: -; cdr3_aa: CSVEGSTYEQYF; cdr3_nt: TGCAGCGTTGAGGGGAGTACCTACGAGCAGTACTTC
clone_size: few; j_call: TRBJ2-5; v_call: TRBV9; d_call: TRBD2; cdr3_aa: CASSVGSSGSQETQYF; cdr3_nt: TGTGCCAGCAGCGTAGGAAGTAGCGGGAGTCAGGAGACCCAGTACTTC
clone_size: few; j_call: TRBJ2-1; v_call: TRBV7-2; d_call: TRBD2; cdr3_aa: CASSLTGTRNYNEQFF; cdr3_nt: TGTGCCAGCAGCTTAACCGGGACTAGGAACTACAATGAGCAGTTCTTC
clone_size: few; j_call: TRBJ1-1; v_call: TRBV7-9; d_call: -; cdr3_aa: CASSPMFGTEAFF; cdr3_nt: TGTGCCAGCAGCCCGATGTTTGGCACTGAAGCTTTCTTT